These 27 T cell receptor beta chains originate from one sample sequenced in a study of T cells in localized non-small cell lung cancer. Sequencing used immunoSEQ multiplex PCR; TCRdb keeps in-frame clones, though not all of them. The data contain roughly 25,000 clones, 80% to 95% of them singletons. Sequencing was performed on peripheral blood, taken before any cancer treatment. These receptors came from a woman aged 35-75 years with stage I lung adenocarcinoma.

J is TRBJ2-1 and V is TRBV4-3; TRBD2 aligns across 8 bases. The CDR3 length is 17 residues. CDR1 is LGHNA, CDR2 YSLEER, per germline. J was trimmed by 7 bases and V by 0 bases; bases with no gene match: 11. For the CDR3, the DNA is TGCGCCAGCAGCCAAGATCTTGGGGGCGGGGGGTGGAATGAGCAGTTCTTC. It yields the protein CASSQDLGGGGWNEQFF.

V is TRBV19 and J is TRBJ2-3, with TRBD2 matching over 10 bases. Per the germline V gene, CDR1 is LNHDA and CDR2 is SQIVND (reference sequence). Trimming took 3 bases from V and 3 from J; bases not matched to a gene: 9. CDR3 length equals 17 residues. The DNA of the CDR3 is TGTGCCAGTAGTATGCTCCTCACTAGCGGGACAACAGATACGCAGTATTTT. It codes for CASSMLLTSGTTDTQYF. Combining the CDR3 with reference TRBV19 and TRBJ2-3 gives the whole variable domain DGGITQSPKYLFRKEGQNVTLSCEQNLNHDAMYWYRQDPGQGLRLIYYSQIVNDFQKGDIAEGYSVSREKKESFPLTVTSAQKNPTAFYLCASSMLLTSGTTDTQYFGPGTRLTVL.

This clone was recorded once. This chain joins TRBV9 and TRBJ2-1; D tentatively fits TRBD1 or TRBD2 (5 bases each). The CDR3 is 16 amino acids. Germline-derived CDR1 and CDR2 are SGDLS and YYNGEE. Trimming stripped 4 bases from V and 6 bases from J, with 20 bases between. The CDR3 region is CASSIRDRRTPNEQFF. The DNA of the CDR3 is TGTGCCAGCAGCATCCGGGACCGACGGACCCCCAATGAGCAGTTCTTC.

This clone appeared a single time. J is TRBJ2-1 and V is TRBV5-1, with TRBD2 identical over 14 bases. The CDR3 runs 17 residues. Germline lookup yields CDR1 SGHRS and CDR2 YFSETQ. With 4 bases clipped from V and 6 bases from J, the junction kept 9 bases outside the gene matches. The CDR3 sequence is CASSPFAGTSGSNEQFF. The CDR3 nucleotides read TGCGCCAGCAGCCCTTTTGCCGGGACTAGCGGGAGCAATGAGCAGTTCTTC.

The chain employs TRBV19 and TRBJ1-1; possible D gene TRBD1, 6 bases. This CDR3 contains 13 residues. V lost 1 base and J 8 bases, leaving 11 bases between the germline ends. Germline V CDR1 and CDR2: LNHDA, SQIVND (reference sequence). The CDR3 nucleotides read TGTGCCAGTAGTATAGCCCGGGGGGCAGAAGCTTTCTTT. Protein: CASSIARGAEAFF.

This chain links TRBV11-3 with TRBJ2-7; 9 positions match TRBD2. Germline V lookup: CDR1 SGHNT, CDR2 YENEEA. V lost 6 bases, J lost 7 bases, and 19 bases stayed unmatched. This CDR3 is 17 amino acids long. CDR3 nucleotides: TGTGCCAGCAGTCCCGTAGGACTAGCGATTGGAAGGGGAGAGCAGTACTTC. It translates to CASSPVGLAIGRGEQYF.

The rearrangement links TRBV10-2 to TRBJ2-7; D may correspond to TRBD1 or TRBD2 (5 bases each). The germline V gene has CDR1 WSHSY and CDR2 SAAADI. This CDR3 comprises 14 residues. V was pared by 2 bases and J by 1 base, with 9 bases between. The CDR3 reads CASSETGGSYEQYF. CDR3 coding DNA: TGCGCCAGCAGTGAGACAGGCGGGTCCTACGAGCAGTACTTC.

The rearrangement joins TRBV10-3 to TRBJ1-2, with no clear D. Germline V CDR1 and CDR2: ENHRY, SYGVKD. The ends were cut back, 10 bases at V and 0 bases at J, with 15 bases in the middle. The CDR3 contains 14 residues. Here the CDR3 DNA reads TGTGCCACCCACTCCATCACAGCTAACTATGGCTACACCTTC. Residues: CATHSITANYGYTF.

This chain's CDR3 is CASSYSPGDSQDEQYF. CDR3 DNA: TGTGCCAGCAGTTACTCTCCCGGGGACTCGCAGGACGAGCAGTACTTC. This sequence joins TRBV6-6 and TRBJ2-7; D is perhaps TRBD2 (6 bases). V was clipped by 0 bases and J by 5 bases, with 17 bases between them. The CDR3 consists of 16 residues. CDR1 is MNHNY and CDR2 is SVGAGI in the germline V gene (reference sequence).

The chain has TRBV4-2 and TRBJ2-4, with D uncertain. Trimming took 4 bases from V and 13 from J, leaving 23 bases between them. This CDR3 comprises 15 residues. Germline V gives CDR1 LGHNA, CDR2 YNFKEQ. The CDR3 region has the DNA TGTGCCAGCAGCCCCCTGGGCCCCGATCGGCCGCGGCAGTACTTC. Its translation is CASSPLGPDRPRQYF.

The rearrangement links TRBV5-4 to TRBJ1-2; D is ambiguous. Looked up from germline, CDR1 is SGHNT and CDR2 is YYREEE (reference sequence). This CDR3 spans 16 amino acids. V dropped 4 bases and J dropped 7 bases, with 23 bases sitting between them. For the CDR3, the DNA is TGTGCCAGCAGCGCGAACCTGCTTTTGGGCGCCTCTGGCTACACCTTC. As protein: CASSANLLLGASGYTF.

This chain uses TRBV5-4 with TRBJ2-1, with D perhaps matching TRBD1 or TRBD2 (6 bases each). Germline CDR1 SGHNT, CDR2 YYREEE (reference sequence). Trimming shortened V by 5 bases and J by 8 bases, and 20 bases separated the two germline ends. This CDR3 comprises 15 residues. CDR3 protein: CASSPGGGALYEQFF. As DNA, the CDR3 is TGTGCCAGCAGTCCCGGGGGCGGGGCTCTATATGAGCAGTTCTTC.

This clone occurred a few times. The gene calls are TRBV7-9 and TRBJ1-5; no reliable D call. There are 12 residues in the CDR3. From germline, CDR1 is SEHNR and CDR2 FQNEAQ (reference sequence). Trimming took 1 base from V and 5 from J, leaving 3 bases between them. The DNA of the CDR3 is TGTGCCAGCAGCTTAGACGATCAGCCCCAGCATTTT. Amino acids: CASSLDDQPQHF.

In nucleotides, the CDR3 is TGTGCCACCAGCAGAGATAATCGAGGACAGGGAAGGGGGAACACTGAAGCTTTCTTT. Its protein is CATSRDNRGQGRGNTEAFF. The chain recombines TRBV15 with TRBJ1-1, with 8 positions matching TRBD1. Germline-derived CDR1 and CDR2 are LNHNV and YYDKDF (reference sequence). After removal of 0 bases from V and 1 base from J, the junction contained 13 bases not matched to a gene. The CDR3 has 19 residues. Supplemented by reference TRBV15 and TRBJ1-1, the full variable domain reads DAMVIQNPRYQVTQFGKPVTLSCSQTLNHNVMYWYQQKSSQAPKLLFHYYDKDFNNEADTPDNFQSRRPNTSFCFLDIRSPGLGDTAMYLCATSRDNRGQGRGNTEAFFGQGTRLTVV.

This CDR3 reads CASSPRPAASPQRTSLNEQYF. The CDR3 DNA is TGTGCCAGCAGTCCCCGTCCTGCCGCGTCTCCCCAACGGACTAGCCTAAACGAGCAGTACTTC. The chain recombines TRBV27 with TRBJ2-7; 8 bases agree with TRBD2. The CDR3 loop spans 21 amino acids. V lost 5 bases to trimming and J lost 5 bases; unmatched junction nucleotides: 29. Germline assignment: CDR1 MNHEY and CDR2 SMNVEV (reference sequence).

The rearrangement uses TRBV10-3 and TRBJ2-3; 12 bases line up with TRBD2. The ends lost 0 bases at V and 0 bases at J; junction bases unmatched: 10. The CDR3 has 20 amino acids. Per the germline V gene, CDR1 is ENHRY and CDR2 is SYGVKD. The chain's CDR3 is CAISESTFGGLAGSTDTQYF. The DNA of the CDR3 is TGTGCCATCAGTGAGTCGACGTTCGGGGGACTAGCGGGCAGCACAGATACGCAGTATTTT.

The gene calls are TRBV7-9 and TRBJ1-3; a weak D match, TRBD1 (5 bases). The CDR3 sequence is 14 residues long. Trimming stripped 1 base from V and 1 base from J, with 5 bases between. Looked up from germline, CDR1 is SEHNR and CDR2 is FQNEAQ (reference sequence). CDR3 region: CASSLEGSGNTIYF. CDR3 DNA: TGTGCCAGCAGCTTAGAGGGGTCTGGAAACACCATATATTTT.

J is TRBJ1-1 and V is TRBV7-2; no definite D call. Germline values: CDR1 SGHTA, CDR2 FQGNSA. The ends were cut back, 7 bases at V and 1 base at J, with 10 bases in the middle. The CDR3 totals 13 residues. The chain's CDR3 is CASNHDGNTEAFF. CDR3 bases: TGTGCCAGCAATCATGACGGGAACACTGAAGCTTTCTTT.

The chain uses TRBV7-2 and TRBJ1-1; a weak D match, TRBD1 (5 bases). The germline V and J ends were trimmed by 4 bases and 0 bases, with 15 bases remaining between them. CDR3 length: 16 residues. Germline V gene lookup returns CDR1 SGHTA and CDR2 FQGNSA. The CDR3 coding sequence is TGTGCCAGCAGCTATAGCGGGGGGACCTTGAACACTGAAGCTTTCTTT. Translating gives CASSYSGGTLNTEAFF.

Written as DNA, the CDR3 is TGTGCCAGCAGTGCGGACATACGGTTAAATGAGCAGTTCTTC. Its translation: CASSADIRLNEQFF. The rearrangement links TRBV2 to TRBJ2-1, with D possibly TRBD1 on 5 matching bases. This CDR3 is 14 amino acids long. Per the germline V gene, CDR1 is SNHLY and CDR2 is FYNNEI. V lost 4 bases and J lost 7, with 14 bases in between. The whole variable domain, remainder taken from reference TRBV2 and TRBJ2-1, is EPEVTQTPSHQVTQMGQEVILRCVPISNHLYFYWYRQILGQKVEFLVSFYNNEISEKSEIFDDQFSVERPDGSNFTLKIRSTKLEDSAMYFCASSADIRLNEQFFGPGTRLTVL.

The gene calls are TRBV5-6 and TRBJ1-5; TRBD1 is a possible D gene (5 bases). The length of the CDR3 is 13 residues. Trimming took off 1 base at V and 11 bases at J, with 13 bases between the two ends. CDR1 is SGHDT and CDR2 is YYEEEE in the germline V gene. CDR3 bases: TGTGCCAGCAGCTTGTTTGAGGGGAAGTCCCAGCATTTT. Its translation is CASSLFEGKSQHF.

V usage is TRBV18 and J usage is TRBJ1-4; 7 nucleotides match TRBD1. V shed 3 bases and J 5 bases; nucleotides not matched to a gene: 6. Germline CDR1 KGHSH, CDR2 LQKENI. The CDR3 runs to 15 residues. CDR3 coding DNA: TGTGCCAGCTCACCGACAGGGAATTCGAATGAAAAACTGTTTTTT. This encodes CASSPTGNSNEKLFF.

This clone was seen just once. V and J are TRBV5-6 and TRBJ2-4; D perhaps matches TRBD2 (6 bases). V was pared by 4 bases and J by 0 bases, with 11 bases between. Looked up from germline, CDR1 is SGHDT and CDR2 is YYEEEE. The CDR3 sequence is 15 residues long. In nucleotides, the CDR3 is TGTGCCAGCAGCCAACCGGGACTAGCCAAAAACATTCAGTACTTC. Translated, it gives CASSQPGLAKNIQYF. Complete variable domain (other parts from reference TRBV5-6 and TRBJ2-4): DAGVTQSPTHLIKTRGQQVTLRCSPKSGHDTVSWYQQALGQGPQFIFQYYEEEERQRGNFPDRFSGHQFPNYSSELNVNALLLGDSALYLCASSQPGLAKNIQYFGAGTRLSVL.

This clone showed up just once. This rearrangement joins TRBV11-2 to TRBJ1-4, with 7 bases identical to TRBD1. Germline CDR1 SGHAT, CDR2 FQNNGV. V shed 5 bases and J 3 bases; nucleotides not matched to a gene: 3. This CDR3 region has 14 residues. The CDR3 here is CASSMGQSNEKLFF. DNA for the CDR3: TGTGCCAGCAGCATGGGACAGTCTAATGAAAAACTGTTTTTT.

The gene calls are TRBV11-1 and TRBJ1-4; 8 bases are a match to TRBD1. The V gene's germline CDR1 is SGHAT and CDR2 FQDESV (reference sequence). Losses at the gene ends were 4 bases for V and 7 bases for J; bases not matched to a gene: 5. This CDR3 is 14 amino acids long. DNA for the CDR3: TGTGCCAGCAGCTCGGACAGGGTGACTGAAAAACTGTTTTTT. Translation: CASSSDRVTEKLFF.

This chain uses TRBV7-2 with TRBJ1-1, with a possible D match to TRBD1 (5 bases). The CDR3 runs to 13 residues. Deletions cut 3 bases from V and 3 bases from J, with 8 bases between. Germline V gene data show CDR1 as SGHTA and CDR2 as FQGNSA. CDR3 nucleotide sequence: TGTGCCAGCAGCTTCGACAGCGACACTGAAGCTTTCTTT. Translated: CASSFDSDTEAFF.

V is TRBV14 and J is TRBJ1-2; D uncertain. The CDR3 has 13 amino acids. V was clipped by 3 bases and J by 8 bases, with 13 bases between them. The V gene's germline CDR1 is SGHDN and CDR2 FVKESK. This CDR3 reads CASSQQVVGGYTF. CDR3 nucleotides: TGTGCCAGCAGCCAGCAGGTCGTCGGAGGCTACACCTTC.